Listed here are 22 T cell receptor beta chains from one sample, sequenced in a study of T cell repertoires in cytomegalovirus infection. TCRdb itself ran the reads through MiXCR, one entry per CDR3 protein. The sample includes approximately 550,000 distinct CDR3 sequences, about 15% seen only once; the top ten take 20% to 30%. The sequencing sample was made of CD8+ T cells from PBMCs. The receptors were sampled from a human donor in good health (CMV status not recorded). Some clones in this sample may be carry-over from other donors' samples.

This clonotype has a count of ten or more. The genes are TRBV19 and TRBJ1-1; D gene uncertain. From germline, CDR1 is LNHDA and CDR2 SQIVND (reference sequence). The germline V and J ends were trimmed by 3 bases and 6 bases, with 11 bases remaining between them. This CDR3 comprises 13 residues. In nucleotides, the CDR3 is TGTGCCAGTAGTATGGATTTTGCAGCTGAAGCTTTCTTT. This encodes CASSMDFAAEAFF. The entire variable domain, with the rest obtained from reference TRBV19 and TRBJ1-1, is as follows: DGGITQSPKYLFRKEGQNVTLSCEQNLNHDAMYWYRQDPGQGLRLIYYSQIVNDFQKGDIAEGYSVSREKKESFPLTVTSAQKNPTAFYLCASSMDFAAEAFFGQGTRLTVV.

In this sample, this clonotype turned up many times. V usage is TRBV7-9 and J usage is TRBJ2-1, with D uncertain. V was shortened by 4 bases and J by 0 bases, with 13 bases between the two germline ends. Per germline, CDR1 SEHNR and CDR2 FQNEAQ (reference sequence). The CDR3 consists of 16 residues. The CDR3 is CASSSHPRSSYNEQFF. CDR3 sequence (DNA): TGTGCCAGCAGCTCGCATCCACGGAGCTCCTACAATGAGCAGTTCTTC.

The V gene is TRBV20-1, the J gene TRBJ2-3, with no clear D. Germline lookup yields CDR1 DFQATT and CDR2 SNEGSKA (reference sequence). V lost 0 bases and J 6 bases, leaving 13 bases between the germline ends. CDR3 length: 14 amino acids. The CDR3 region has the DNA TGCAGTGCTAGAGATATTAGCAGTCGGGATACGCAGTATTTT. This gives the protein CSARDISSRDTQYF.

The chain recombines TRBV15 with TRBJ2-5; D unclear. Trimming removed 3 bases at V and 1 base at J, with 3 bases between. Germline V gives CDR1 LNHNV, CDR2 YYDKDF (reference sequence). This CDR3 region has 12 residues. The CDR3 bases are TGTGCCACCAGCAGCGCCCAAGAGACCCAGTACTTC. Translation: CATSSAQETQYF.

The J gene is TRBJ2-7, the V gene TRBV19; 9 bases fit TRBD1. Germline lookup yields CDR1 LNHDA and CDR2 SQIVND (reference sequence). The CDR3 totals 18 residues. Unmatched junction bases numbered 16, after V lost 4 bases and J lost 3 bases. CDR3 protein: CASSKGQGTTPLFYEQYF. Written as DNA, the CDR3 is TGTGCCAGTAGTAAAGGACAGGGGACAACACCGCTATTCTACGAGCAGTACTTC.

This clonotype was seen only a few times. The chain carries TRBV28 and TRBJ1-2; weak D call: TRBD1 (5 bases). Trimming took off 6 bases at V and 6 bases at J, with 17 bases between the two ends. Germline lookup yields CDR1 MDHEN and CDR2 SYDVKM. CDR3 length equals 14 residues. As DNA, the CDR3 is TGTGCCAGCAGGGGGGTGGCTCTAACTAATGGCTACACCTTC. It encodes CASRGVALTNGYTF.

The chain links TRBV5-5 to TRBJ1-5; no firm D call. V lost 0 bases to trimming and J lost 0 bases, with 7 bases between them. In germline, CDR1 is SGHKS, CDR2 YYEKEE (reference sequence). The CDR3 is 15 residues long. For the CDR3, the DNA is TGTGCCAGCAGCTTGGAGCAGTATAGCAATCAGCCCCAGCATTTT. Amino acid sequence: CASSLEQYSNQPQHF.

The V call is TRBV7-3, the J call TRBJ2-3, with 8 positions matching TRBD1. J lost 1 base, V lost 5 bases, and 5 bases had no gene match. This CDR3 has 15 amino acids. Germline CDR1 is SGHTA and CDR2 is FQGTGA. CDR3: CASSDRGGGTDTQYF. The CDR3 bases are TGTGCCAGCAGCGACAGGGGAGGTGGCACAGATACGCAGTATTTT.

This clonotype came up many times. The rearrangement joins TRBV24-1 to TRBJ2-1, with D unclear. Germline V gene lookup returns CDR1 KGHDR and CDR2 SFDVKD. Trimming removed 3 bases at V and 0 bases at J, with 5 bases between. CDR3 size: 14 residues. The CDR3 sequence is CATSDPDSYNEQFF. As DNA, the CDR3 is TGTGCCACCAGTGATCCGGACTCCTACAATGAGCAGTTCTTC.

This clonotype was observed at least ten times. The rearrangement uses TRBV7-8 and TRBJ2-7; D could derive from TRBD1 or TRBD2 (7 bases each). This CDR3 comprises 15 residues. Germline lookup yields CDR1 SGHVS and CDR2 FQNEAQ. The V end was cut by 2 bases, the J end by 1 base, with 12 bases between. The CDR3 DNA follows: TGTGCCAGCAGCTTACCAGGGGGGGGTTCCTACGAGCAGTACTTC. Translating it yields CASSLPGGGSYEQYF.

V and J are TRBV27 and TRBJ2-1; D may be TRBD1 (6 bases). Germline CDR1 MNHEY, CDR2 SMNVEV (reference sequence). The CDR3 runs to 15 residues. V dropped 4 bases and J dropped 6 bases, with 16 bases sitting between them. CDR3 in amino acids: CASSSPRGSINEQFF. CDR3 sequence (DNA): TGTGCCAGCAGTTCCCCCAGGGGAAGTATCAATGAGCAGTTCTTC.

The chain combines TRBV14 with TRBJ2-5; 7 bases map to TRBD2. V trimming: 0 bases; J trimming: 4 bases; junction bases outside the gene matches: 5. The CDR3 runs 15 residues. Looked up from germline, CDR1 is SGHDN and CDR2 is FVKESK. CDR3 coding DNA: TGTGCCAGCAGCCAAGACTTCGGGGAGGGAGAGACCCAGTACTTC. Translated: CASSQDFGEGETQYF.

This chain connects TRBV13 to TRBJ1-1; D gene uncertain. The CDR3 sequence is 16 residues long. The ends were cut back, 5 bases at V and 3 bases at J, with 19 bases in the middle. In germline, CDR1 is PRHDT, CDR2 FYEKMQ (reference sequence). The CDR3 DNA reads TGTGCCAGCAGCCCCCCTAGCCTCCCGCGGGACACTGAAGCTTTCTTT. Its protein product is CASSPPSLPRDTEAFF.

In its sample, this clonotype was seen many times. This chain uses TRBV7-6 with TRBJ1-3, with D possibly being TRBD1 (5 bases). The CDR3 totals 18 residues. V shed 3 bases and J shed 0 bases, with 18 bases lying between them. From germline, CDR1 is SGHVS and CDR2 FNYEAQ. CDR3 amino acids: CASSFSRDGSGSGNTIYF. CDR3 coding DNA: TGTGCCAGCAGCTTTTCCCGGGACGGTTCGGGCTCTGGAAACACCATATATTTT.

The V gene is TRBV2, the J gene TRBJ2-7, with D unclear. Trimming removed 8 bases at V and 5 bases at J, with 7 bases between. Germline CDR1 SNHLY, CDR2 FYNNEI. CDR3 length: 10 amino acids. The CDR3 coding sequence is TGTGCCAGCCTTTACAACGAGCAGTACTTC. Translation gives CASLYNEQYF.

This clonotype was observed at least ten times. The CDR3 spells CASSLGDRGRADPHEQFF. The CDR3 bases are TGTGCCAGCAGCTTAGGGGACAGGGGGCGGGCTGACCCCCATGAGCAGTTCTTC. V gene TRBV7-9 combines with J gene TRBJ2-1; TRBD1 matches 12 bases. This CDR3 region has 18 residues. J was trimmed by 8 bases and V by 1 base; bases with no gene match: 12. The germline CDR1 and CDR2 sequences are SEHNR and FQNEAQ (reference sequence).

This clonotype was counted between two and nine times. The chain couples TRBV6-1 to TRBJ1-6, with D maybe TRBD1 (5 bases). V lost 1 base and J lost 4, with 11 bases in between. The CDR3 is made up of 16 amino acids. Germline CDR1 reads MNHNS; CDR2 reads SASEGT. CDR3 sequence (DNA): TGTGCCAGCAGTGAAGGGTCGGGGGGATATAATTCACCCCTCCACTTT. Protein sequence: CASSEGSGGYNSPLHF.

In this sample, this clonotype turned up a few times. The gene calls are TRBV6-1 and TRBJ1-5; possible D gene TRBD1, 5 bases. Germline V gene data show CDR1 as MNHNS and CDR2 as SASEGT. V was pared by 4 bases and J by 2 bases, with 12 bases between. CDR3 length equals 15 residues. The CDR3 nucleotides read TGTGCCAGCAGTGTAGGGGCCCTAGGCAATCAGCCCCAGCATTTT. Amino acids: CASSVGALGNQPQHF.

This clonotype was detected ten times or more. The chain carries TRBV12-5 and TRBJ2-5; D uncertain. With 5 bases removed from V and 2 bases from J, the gap between germline ends came to 15 bases. CDR1 LGHNT and CDR2 FRNRAP come from the germline V gene. CDR3 length: 15 residues. The CDR3 loop reads CASGQYSGLQETQYF. In nucleotides, the CDR3 is TGTGCTAGTGGTCAGTACTCCGGGTTGCAAGAGACCCAGTACTTC.

V and J are TRBV2 and TRBJ2-7, with TRBD1 as a possible D gene (6 bases). In germline, CDR1 is SNHLY, CDR2 FYNNEI. This CDR3 spans 16 amino acids. Trimming shortened V by 7 bases and J by 3 bases, and 22 bases separated the two germline ends. CDR3 amino acids: CASIEGVAGDDYEQYF. The CDR3 coding sequence is TGTGCCAGCATCGAAGGGGTGGCAGGGGATGACTACGAGCAGTACTTC.

V is TRBV19 and J is TRBJ2-3, with D possibly matching TRBD2 (6 bases). With 9 bases removed from V and 3 bases from J, the gap between germline ends came to 16 bases. The CDR3 consists of 14 residues. Per the germline V gene, CDR1 is LNHDA and CDR2 is SQIVND (reference sequence). This CDR3 is CASQAGLLTDTQYF. CDR3 DNA: TGTGCCAGCCAGGCGGGACTTCTTACAGATACGCAGTATTTT. The whole variable domain, filled in from reference TRBV19 and TRBJ2-3, reads DGGITQSPKYLFRKEGQNVTLSCEQNLNHDAMYWYRQDPGQGLRLIYYSQIVNDFQKGDIAEGYSVSREKKESFPLTVTSAQKNPTAFYLCASQAGLLTDTQYFGPGTRLTVL.

This clonotype was detected only a few times. This chain joins TRBV28 and TRBJ1-3; perhaps TRBD1 as D (6 bases). Germline V gene sequence: CDR1 MDHEN, CDR2 SYDVKM. V gave up 2 bases and J gave up 3 bases, with 11 bases separating them. CDR3 size: 15 residues. CDR3 nucleotide sequence: TGTGCCAGCAGTTTACTGTTGACAGGTGGAAACACCATATATTTT. Its translation: CASSLLLTGGNTIYF.